This is a list of T cell receptor beta chains from one sample in a study of cytomegalovirus exposure and HLA in healthy donors. Only in-frame clones appear in the TCRdb table, and some are missing; sequencing was by immunoSEQ multiplex PCR. The specimen's table records about 190,000 clones. The sequenced sample was PBMCs. The source of these receptors is a woman aged 25 to 39 in good health and CMV-seropositive. Each CDR3 is given with its conserved first and last residue.

TRBV2	TRBJ1-5	CASSELDSDQPQHF
TRBV10-1	TRBJ2-5	CATQGTRGETQYF
TRBV28	TRBJ1-5	CASSGGPGTGFNQPQHF
TRBV7-2	TRBJ1-2	CASSRPVGGTYGYTF
TRBV28	TRBJ1-2	CASNPDGNYGYTF
TRBV2	TRBJ1-6	CASTGTGGGSPLHF
TRBV19	TRBJ1-2	CASSAVGAVTGYTF
TRBV2	TRBJ2-5	CASSLGSSRYF
TRBV7-9	TRBJ2-2	CASSPRTSGDTGELFF
TRBV29-1	TRBJ1-5	CSVSDRGLWQPQHF
TRBV7-2	TRBJ2-7	CASSPRTGAPYEQYF
TRBV4-1	TRBJ2-7	CASSQSTGQGASYEQYF
TRBV7-9	TRBJ2-3	CASSLGWSGEKDTQYF
TRBV4-2	TRBJ2-3	CASSRALHRGSGTDTQYF
TRBV5-1	TRBJ2-5	CASSLAASGQETQYF
TRBV7-9	TRBJ1-2	CASSLATGTANYGYTF
TRBV7-9	TRBJ1-1	CASSAQGNTEAFF
TRBV7-9	TRBJ2-7	CASSLASRVSAEQYF
TRBV27	TRBJ1-2	CASSLNRDRVGYTF
TRBV5-6	TRBJ1-1	CASSWGQGTTEAFF
TRBV7-9	TRBJ1-5	CASSFSSNQPQHF
TRBV6-6	TRBJ1-2	CASSSQGAGYGYTF
TRBV5-1	TRBJ2-3	CASSLDGAARTDTQYF
TRBV7-8	TRBJ1-5	CASSLQGGNQPQHF
TRBV6-5	NA	CASSYGGLAGDEQYF
TRBV2	TRBJ1-2	CASGLGVGYTF
TRBV4-3	TRBJ2-7	CASSQRADSGSDEQYF
TRBV7-2	TRBJ1-2	CASSLYTGDGYTF
TRBV2	TRBJ2-1	CASRGLGDYNEQFF
TRBV15	TRBJ1-4	CATSRGHPLELFF
TRBV5-1	TRBJ1-2	CASSLALDSLNYGYTF
TRBV5-1	TRBJ2-2	CASSRGQGNTGELFF
TRBV9	TRBJ2-1	CASSVEVPGLSSGRDEQFF
TRBV18	TRBJ2-2	CASSPGGQGVDNGELFF
TRBV18	TRBJ1-1	CASSTSGTGSMNTEAFF